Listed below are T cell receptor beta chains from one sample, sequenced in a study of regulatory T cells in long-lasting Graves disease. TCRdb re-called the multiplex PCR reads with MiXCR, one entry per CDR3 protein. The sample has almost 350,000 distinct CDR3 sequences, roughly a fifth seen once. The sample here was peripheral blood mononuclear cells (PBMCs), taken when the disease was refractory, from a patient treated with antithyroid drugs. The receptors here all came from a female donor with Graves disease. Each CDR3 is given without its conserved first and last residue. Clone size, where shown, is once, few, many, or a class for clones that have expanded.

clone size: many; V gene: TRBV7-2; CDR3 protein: ASSFMGGGTEAF
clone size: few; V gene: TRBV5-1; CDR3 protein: ASRPPGTANTGELF
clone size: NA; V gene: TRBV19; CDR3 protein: ASSSHPIYGYT
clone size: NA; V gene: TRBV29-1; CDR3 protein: SVGPQLGRGERAQY
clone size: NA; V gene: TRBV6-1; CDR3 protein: ASTTGGAGNTIY
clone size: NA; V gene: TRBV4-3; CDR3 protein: ASSPYPRADTQY
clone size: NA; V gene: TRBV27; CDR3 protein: ASSSNRDGTGELF
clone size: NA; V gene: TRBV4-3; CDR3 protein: ASSQDTAYMNTEAF
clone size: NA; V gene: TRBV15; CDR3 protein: ATSRDQAGGRN
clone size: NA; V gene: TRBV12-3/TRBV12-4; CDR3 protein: ASRLTSGSYNEQF
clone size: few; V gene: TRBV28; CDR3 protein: ASRNQREGVRLYNEQF
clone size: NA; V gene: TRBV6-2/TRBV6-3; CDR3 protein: ASSAQGGGETQY
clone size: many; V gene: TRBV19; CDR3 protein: ASSDQGKGSGYT
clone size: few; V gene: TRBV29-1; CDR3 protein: SVAAEIGGYT
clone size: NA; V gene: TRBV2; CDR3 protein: ASSLLAVNEQF
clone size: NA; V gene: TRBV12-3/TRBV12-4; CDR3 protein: ASSRGQGLTEAF
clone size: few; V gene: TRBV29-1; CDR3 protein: SVHPFYTEAF
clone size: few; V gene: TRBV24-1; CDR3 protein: ATSDPSEGAPDTGELF
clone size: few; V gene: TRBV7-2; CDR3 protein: ASSFLIGVTEAF
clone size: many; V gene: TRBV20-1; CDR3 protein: SASGQGASIGEKLF
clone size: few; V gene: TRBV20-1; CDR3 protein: SASSMSSSYEQY
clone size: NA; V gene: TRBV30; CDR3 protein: AWRDGTGELF
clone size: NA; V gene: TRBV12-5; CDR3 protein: ASGLVRGNTGELF
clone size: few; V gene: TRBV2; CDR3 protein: ASLEEWNEQF
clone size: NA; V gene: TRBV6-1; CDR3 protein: ASSELGYTGELF
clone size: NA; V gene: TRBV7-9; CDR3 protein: ASSHGQRTDTQY
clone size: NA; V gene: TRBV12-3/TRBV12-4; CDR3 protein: ASSFIAGGRTEAF
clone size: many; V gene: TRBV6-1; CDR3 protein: ASSDWGGPQH
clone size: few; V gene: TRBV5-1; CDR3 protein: ASSNRTGGYTEAF
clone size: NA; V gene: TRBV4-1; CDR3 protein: ASSISYAGGPYEQY
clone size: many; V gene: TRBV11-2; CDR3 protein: ASSWGQVSYEQY
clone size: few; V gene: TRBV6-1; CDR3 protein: ASSRTGISYEQY
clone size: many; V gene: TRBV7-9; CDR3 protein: ASSLEGQNYGYT
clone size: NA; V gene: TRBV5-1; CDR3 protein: ASSNWDSSYEQY
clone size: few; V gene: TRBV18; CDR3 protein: ASSPEGGGETQY
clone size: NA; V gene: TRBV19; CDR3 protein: ASSRRELDTGELF
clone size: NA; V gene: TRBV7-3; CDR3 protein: ASSLSGQENIQY